This T cell receptor (beta chain) was identified during a study of T cell responses to AZD1222 COVID-19 vaccine. The study, taken as a whole, reports: Repertoires in all cases were sampled only once the peak T cell response had passed.

After removal of 4 bases from V and 4 bases from J, the junction contained 8 bases not matched to a gene. The CDR3 sequence is 15 residues long. Germline V CDR1 and CDR2: SQVTM, ANQGSEA. The method was immunoSEQ multiplex PCR; TCRdb's version includes in-frame clones alone and lacks a portion of them. This repertoire shows about 210,000 clones, roughly 94% found once; its top ten account for about 1.5%. In the case of this clone: What it recognizes is unknown.

The specimen was peripheral blood, collected 28 days after the second dose of the MenACWY control vaccine. This clonotype was obtained from an adult who received the MenACWY meningococcal vaccine as a control. The V and J genes are TRBV29-1 and TRBJ1-4; 8 positions agree with TRBD1. The CDR3: CSVVGQGAGNEKLFF. The CDR3 DNA is TGCAGCGTTGTCGGGCAGGGGGCCGGTAATGAAAAACTGTTTTTT.